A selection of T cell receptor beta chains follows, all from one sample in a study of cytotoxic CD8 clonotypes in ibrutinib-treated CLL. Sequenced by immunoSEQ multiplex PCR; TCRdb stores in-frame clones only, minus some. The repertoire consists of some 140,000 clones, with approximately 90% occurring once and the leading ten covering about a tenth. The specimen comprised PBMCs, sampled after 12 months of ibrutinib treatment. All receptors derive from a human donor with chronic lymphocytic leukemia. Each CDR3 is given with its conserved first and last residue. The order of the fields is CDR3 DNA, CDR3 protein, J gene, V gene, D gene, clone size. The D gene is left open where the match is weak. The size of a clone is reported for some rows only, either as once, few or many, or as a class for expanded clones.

cdr3_nt: TGTGCCAGCAGCCAAGCACAGGGCCTGAGCTCCTACGAGCAGTACTTC
cdr3_aa: CASSQAQGLSSYEQYF
j_call: TRBJ2-7
v_call: TRBV4-2
d_call: -
clone_size: -

cdr3_nt: TGCGCCAGCAGCCAAGATCCCGGGATAAGCAATCAGCCCCAGCATTTT
cdr3_aa: CASSQDPGISNQPQHF
j_call: TRBJ1-5
v_call: TRBV4-3
d_call: -
clone_size: -

cdr3_nt: TGCGCCAGCAGCTTGAGTGGGGGCGCGGATTCACCCCTCCACTTT
cdr3_aa: CASSLSGGADSPLHF
j_call: TRBJ1-6
v_call: TRBV5-1
d_call: -
clone_size: -

cdr3_nt: TGTGCCAGCAGCTTGTCAGGGGCGAATTTAATGGGCTACACCTTC
cdr3_aa: CASSLSGANLMGYTF
j_call: TRBJ1-2
v_call: TRBV7-9
d_call: -
clone_size: -

cdr3_nt: TGTGCCAGCAGCGCCTGGACAGGGGGGAACGGCTACACCTTC
cdr3_aa: CASSAWTGGNGYTF
j_call: TRBJ1-2
v_call: TRBV9
d_call: TRBD1
clone_size: -

cdr3_nt: TGTGCCAGCAGTTTACGGTTGGGGGACAGGGTCTCCTACGAGCAGTACTTC
cdr3_aa: CASSLRLGDRVSYEQYF
j_call: TRBJ2-7
v_call: TRBV27
d_call: TRBD1
clone_size: -

cdr3_nt: TGTGCCAGCACCAAAAGTGGGGGGTCTAATGAAAAACTGTTTTTT
cdr3_aa: CASTKSGGSNEKLFF
j_call: TRBJ1-4
v_call: TRBV6-5
d_call: -
clone_size: -

cdr3_nt: TGTGCCAGCAGTTTGGGGCTAGCGGGAGGGTCCCCAGATACGCAGTATTTT
cdr3_aa: CASSLGLAGGSPDTQYF
j_call: TRBJ2-3
v_call: TRBV27
d_call: TRBD2
clone_size: -

cdr3_nt: TGTGCCAGCAGCTTAGACAGGGGGCAGGGTGAAGCTTTCTTT
cdr3_aa: CASSLDRGQGEAFF
j_call: TRBJ1-1
v_call: TRBV7-9
d_call: TRBD1
clone_size: -

cdr3_nt: TGCGCCAGCAGTGAGTCGATTGAAGGGAGTGAAGCTTTCTTT
cdr3_aa: CASSESIEGSEAFF
j_call: TRBJ1-1
v_call: TRBV10-1
d_call: -
clone_size: once

cdr3_nt: TGTGCCATTAGGACAGGGACCTACGAGCAGTACTTC
cdr3_aa: CAIRTGTYEQYF
j_call: TRBJ2-7
v_call: TRBV28
d_call: TRBD1
clone_size: -

cdr3_nt: TGTGCCAGTAGTATAGCCCTTATGGGGCACCTGAACACTGAAGCTTTCTTT
cdr3_aa: CASSIALMGHLNTEAFF
j_call: TRBJ1-1
v_call: TRBV19
d_call: -
clone_size: -

cdr3_nt: TGTGCCAGCAGCTTTAGCGTTGCGGGAGGGCACAATGAGCAGTTCTTC
cdr3_aa: CASSFSVAGGHNEQFF
j_call: TRBJ2-1
v_call: TRBV7-6
d_call: TRBD2
clone_size: -

cdr3_nt: TGTGCCAGCAGATTCGACAGGGCGACTCAGCCCCAGCATTTT
cdr3_aa: CASRFDRATQPQHF
j_call: TRBJ1-5
v_call: TRBV6-5
d_call: TRBD1
clone_size: -

cdr3_nt: TGTGCCATCAGCCCGGGACTAGCGACGGAAAGGTTCTTC
cdr3_aa: CAISPGLATERFF
j_call: TRBJ2-1
v_call: TRBV10-3
d_call: TRBD2
clone_size: -

cdr3_nt: TGTGCCATCAGTGAGATAGCGTCCGGGGAGCTGTTTTTT
cdr3_aa: CAISEIASGELFF
j_call: TRBJ2-2
v_call: TRBV10-3
d_call: -
clone_size: -

cdr3_nt: TGTGCCTGGAGTGTACTCGGGCTCTTGAGCGATGAGCAGTTCTTC
cdr3_aa: CAWSVLGLLSDEQFF
j_call: TRBJ2-1
v_call: TRBV30
d_call: -
clone_size: once

cdr3_nt: TGTGCCAGCAGTTTAGGGACAGGGTACTACGAGCAGTACTTC
cdr3_aa: CASSLGTGYYEQYF
j_call: TRBJ2-7
v_call: TRBV28
d_call: TRBD1
clone_size: -

cdr3_nt: TGTGCCACCCATGACGGATGGGGGGACTATGGCTACACCTTC
cdr3_aa: CATHDGWGDYGYTF
j_call: TRBJ1-2
v_call: TRBV6-6
d_call: -
clone_size: -

cdr3_nt: TGCGCCAGCAGTCCCGAAGGAACCGATACGCAGTATTTT
cdr3_aa: CASSPEGTDTQYF
j_call: TRBJ2-3
v_call: TRBV4-3
d_call: -
clone_size: -

cdr3_nt: TGTGCCACCAGCAGACCCAGGGTCGGGTCCTACAATGAGCAGTTCTTC
cdr3_aa: CATSRPRVGSYNEQFF
j_call: TRBJ2-1
v_call: TRBV15
d_call: -
clone_size: -

cdr3_nt: TGCGCCAGGGAGGGGCGTCCAGATACGCAGTATTTT
cdr3_aa: CAREGRPDTQYF
j_call: TRBJ2-3
v_call: TRBV23-1
d_call: -
clone_size: once

cdr3_nt: TGTGCCAGCAGTTCGGTTCCGGGAAAGCGGGAAAAACTGTTTTTT
cdr3_aa: CASSSVPGKREKLFF
j_call: TRBJ1-4
v_call: TRBV7-2
d_call: -
clone_size: -

cdr3_nt: TGTGCCAGCAGCCTCGCGGGTCTCCTGGGGTCGACAGGACCTAATCAGCCCCAGCATTTT
cdr3_aa: CASSLAGLLGSTGPNQPQHF
j_call: TRBJ1-5
v_call: TRBV5-8
d_call: -
clone_size: -

cdr3_nt: TGTGCCAGCAGCTCCCGGGAGGGTTACTGGGGAGATACGCAGTATTTT
cdr3_aa: CASSSREGYWGDTQYF
j_call: TRBJ2-3
v_call: TRBV27
d_call: TRBD2
clone_size: -

cdr3_nt: TGTGCCAGCAGCTTTGACAGGGAATCCAATGAGCAGTTCTTC
cdr3_aa: CASSFDRESNEQFF
j_call: TRBJ2-1
v_call: TRBV7-3
d_call: TRBD1
clone_size: -

cdr3_nt: TGTGCCAGCAGGAGAGGGGGCGGGCATGAGCAGTTCTTC
cdr3_aa: CASRRGGGHEQFF
j_call: TRBJ2-1
v_call: TRBV28
d_call: TRBD1
clone_size: -

cdr3_nt: TGTGCCAGCATCTCGGGCGGAACCTCCTACGAGCAGTACTTC
cdr3_aa: CASISGGTSYEQYF
j_call: TRBJ2-7
v_call: TRBV6-5
d_call: -
clone_size: -

cdr3_nt: TGTGCCAGCAGCGTAGAGGGCAGTATCACCGGGGAGCTGTTTTTT
cdr3_aa: CASSVEGSITGELFF
j_call: TRBJ2-2
v_call: TRBV9
d_call: -
clone_size: -

cdr3_nt: TGTGCCAGCACCGGCAGGGCCCTCGCAACTAATGAAAAACTGTTTTTT
cdr3_aa: CASTGRALATNEKLFF
j_call: TRBJ1-4
v_call: TRBV28
d_call: -
clone_size: -

cdr3_nt: TGTGCCAGCAGCCAAGAGTTTGAAAAACTGTTTTTT
cdr3_aa: CASSQEFEKLFF
j_call: TRBJ1-4
v_call: TRBV14
d_call: -
clone_size: -

cdr3_nt: TGTGCCAGCAGATCACAGGGGGCGAGGGGCTACACCTTC
cdr3_aa: CASRSQGARGYTF
j_call: TRBJ1-2
v_call: TRBV28
d_call: TRBD1
clone_size: -

cdr3_nt: TGTGCCAGCATCCAGGGCGCCGAGCAGTACTTC
cdr3_aa: CASIQGAEQYF
j_call: TRBJ2-7
v_call: TRBV6-5
d_call: -
clone_size: -

cdr3_nt: TGTGCCAGCAGCTACTTCGTACAGGGCGCCGGGGAGCTGTTTTTT
cdr3_aa: CASSYFVQGAGELFF
j_call: TRBJ2-2
v_call: TRBV7-2
d_call: -
clone_size: -

cdr3_nt: TGCGCCAGCAGTAACAACCTCGGGGGGGAATTTCGCAACACCATATATTTT
cdr3_aa: CASSNNLGGEFRNTIYF
j_call: TRBJ1-3
v_call: TRBV5-1
d_call: -
clone_size: once

cdr3_nt: TGTGCCAGCAGTTCCTGGGGGGGCTTCGGCAATCAGCCCCAGCATTTT
cdr3_aa: CASSSWGGFGNQPQHF
j_call: TRBJ1-5
v_call: TRBV28
d_call: -
clone_size: -

cdr3_nt: TGTGCCAGCAGTCCAGAGTTATATACCAACTACAATGAGCAGTTCTTC
cdr3_aa: CASSPELYTNYNEQFF
j_call: TRBJ2-1
v_call: TRBV2
d_call: -
clone_size: once

cdr3_nt: TGTGCCTGGAGATCGGGGGTGTCCTCCTACGAGCAGTACTTC
cdr3_aa: CAWRSGVSSYEQYF
j_call: TRBJ2-7
v_call: TRBV30
d_call: -
clone_size: -

cdr3_nt: TGTGCCAGCAGTCTCTCGCTAGACGCCTATGGCTACACCTTC
cdr3_aa: CASSLSLDAYGYTF
j_call: TRBJ1-2
v_call: TRBV28
d_call: -
clone_size: once

cdr3_nt: TGTGCCAGCAGCGTAGACGCGGGACTTGGGGCGAACAATGAGCAGTTCTTC
cdr3_aa: CASSVDAGLGANNEQFF
j_call: TRBJ2-1
v_call: TRBV9
d_call: -
clone_size: -

cdr3_nt: TGCGCCAGCAGCCAGGGTAGCGCCTCCGGGCAGCCCCAGCATTTT
cdr3_aa: CASSQGSASGQPQHF
j_call: TRBJ1-5
v_call: TRBV4-1
d_call: -
clone_size: -

cdr3_nt: TGTGCCAGCAAACCAGACCGGGAGACCCAGTACTTC
cdr3_aa: CASKPDRETQYF
j_call: TRBJ2-5
v_call: TRBV2
d_call: -
clone_size: -

cdr3_nt: TGTGCCAGCAGTTCGACCCCTAAGGAGCAGCCCCAGCATTTT
cdr3_aa: CASSSTPKEQPQHF
j_call: TRBJ1-5
v_call: TRBV28
d_call: -
clone_size: -

cdr3_nt: TGTGCCAGCAGCTTAAACCCGAGCTACGAGCAGTACTTC
cdr3_aa: CASSLNPSYEQYF
j_call: TRBJ2-7
v_call: TRBV7-2
d_call: -
clone_size: -

cdr3_nt: TGTGCCAGCAGCTTAGCTGAGAACACTGAAGCTTTCTTT
cdr3_aa: CASSLAENTEAFF
j_call: TRBJ1-1
v_call: TRBV7-8
d_call: -
clone_size: -

cdr3_nt: TGCGCCAGCAGCTCGGACCCTGGAGCGGAGTACCCACCATGGAACTACGAGCAGTACTTC
cdr3_aa: CASSSDPGAEYPPWNYEQYF
j_call: TRBJ2-7
v_call: TRBV5-1
d_call: -
clone_size: -

cdr3_nt: TGTGCCAGCTCAAGACAACCTCCGGAGACCCAGTACTTC
cdr3_aa: CASSRQPPETQYF
j_call: TRBJ2-5
v_call: TRBV18
d_call: -
clone_size: once